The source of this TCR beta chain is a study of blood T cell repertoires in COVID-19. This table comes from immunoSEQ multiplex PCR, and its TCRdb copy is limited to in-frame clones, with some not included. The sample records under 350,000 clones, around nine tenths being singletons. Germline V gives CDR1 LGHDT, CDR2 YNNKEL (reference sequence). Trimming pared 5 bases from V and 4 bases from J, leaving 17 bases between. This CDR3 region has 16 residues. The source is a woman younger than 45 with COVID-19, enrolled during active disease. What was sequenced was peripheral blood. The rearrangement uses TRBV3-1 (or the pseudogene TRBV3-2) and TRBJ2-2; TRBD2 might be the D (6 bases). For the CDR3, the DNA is TGTGCCAGCAGCTCCCGACTTGGGCGGGGCACCGGGGAGCTGTTTTTT. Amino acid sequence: CASSSRLGRGTGELFF.